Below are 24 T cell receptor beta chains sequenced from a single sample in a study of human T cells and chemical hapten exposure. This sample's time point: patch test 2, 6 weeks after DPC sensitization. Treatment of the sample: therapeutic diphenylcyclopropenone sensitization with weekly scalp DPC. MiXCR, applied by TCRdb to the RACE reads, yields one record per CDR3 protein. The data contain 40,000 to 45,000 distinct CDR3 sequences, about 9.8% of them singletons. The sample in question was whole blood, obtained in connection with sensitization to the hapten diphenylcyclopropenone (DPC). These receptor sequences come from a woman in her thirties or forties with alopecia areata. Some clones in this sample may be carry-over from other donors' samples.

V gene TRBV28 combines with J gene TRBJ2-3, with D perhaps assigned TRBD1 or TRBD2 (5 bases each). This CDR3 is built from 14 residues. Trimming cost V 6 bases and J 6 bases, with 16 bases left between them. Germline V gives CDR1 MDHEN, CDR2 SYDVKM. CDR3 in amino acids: CASSAAGAVDTQYF. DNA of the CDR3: TGTGCCAGCAGCGCGGCCGGGGCAGTGGATACGCAGTATTTT.

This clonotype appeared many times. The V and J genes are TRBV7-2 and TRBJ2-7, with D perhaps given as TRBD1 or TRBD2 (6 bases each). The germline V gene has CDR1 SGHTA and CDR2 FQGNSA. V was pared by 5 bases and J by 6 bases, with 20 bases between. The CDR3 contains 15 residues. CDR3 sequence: CASSPGGGVGTEQYF. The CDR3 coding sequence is TGTGCCAGCAGCCCCGGAGGGGGAGTGGGTACCGAGCAGTACTTC. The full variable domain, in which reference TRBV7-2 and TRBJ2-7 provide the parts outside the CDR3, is GAGVSQSPSNKVTEKGKDVELRCDPISGHTALYWYRQSLGQGLEFLIYFQGNSAPDKSGLPSDRFSAERTGGSVSTLTIQRTQQEDSAVYLCASSPGGGVGTEQYFGPGTRLTVT.

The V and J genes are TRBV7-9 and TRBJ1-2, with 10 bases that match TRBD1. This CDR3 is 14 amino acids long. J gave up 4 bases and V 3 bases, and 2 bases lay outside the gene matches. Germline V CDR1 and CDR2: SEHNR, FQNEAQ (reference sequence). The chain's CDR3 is CASSFRTGGYGYTF. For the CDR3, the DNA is TGTGCCAGCAGCTTCCGGACAGGGGGCTATGGCTACACCTTC. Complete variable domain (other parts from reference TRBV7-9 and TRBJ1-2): DTGVSQNPRHKITKRGQNVTFRCDPISEHNRLYWYRQTLGQGPEFLTYFQNEAQLEKSRLLSDRFSAERPKGSFSTLEIQRTEQGDSAMYLCASSFRTGGYGYTFGSGTRLTVV.

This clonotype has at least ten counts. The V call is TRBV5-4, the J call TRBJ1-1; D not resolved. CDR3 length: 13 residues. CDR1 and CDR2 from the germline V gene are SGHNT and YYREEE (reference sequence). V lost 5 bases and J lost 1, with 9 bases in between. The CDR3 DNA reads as TGTGCCAGCAGAAAAGGAGGGAACACTGAAGCTTTCTTT. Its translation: CASRKGGNTEAFF.

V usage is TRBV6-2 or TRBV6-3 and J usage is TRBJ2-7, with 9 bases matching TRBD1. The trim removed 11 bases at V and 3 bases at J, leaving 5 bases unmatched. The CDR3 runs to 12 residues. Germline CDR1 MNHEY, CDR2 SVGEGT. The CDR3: CAGGTGYYEQYF. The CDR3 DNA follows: TGTGCCGGGGGGACAGGGTACTACGAGCAGTACTTC.

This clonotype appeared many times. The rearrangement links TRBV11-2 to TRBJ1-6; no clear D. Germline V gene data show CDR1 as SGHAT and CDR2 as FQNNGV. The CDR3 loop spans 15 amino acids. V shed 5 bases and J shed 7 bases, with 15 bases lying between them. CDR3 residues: CASSPFGLRNSPLHF. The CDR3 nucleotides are TGTGCCAGCAGCCCGTTTGGGCTGCGCAATTCACCCCTCCACTTT.

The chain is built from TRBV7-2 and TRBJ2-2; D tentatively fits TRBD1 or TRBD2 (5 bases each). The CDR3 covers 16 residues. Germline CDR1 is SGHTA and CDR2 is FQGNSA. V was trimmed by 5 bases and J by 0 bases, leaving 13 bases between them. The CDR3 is CASSLSGRSNTGELFF. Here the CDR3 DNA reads TGTGCCAGCAGCCTCTCGGGACGATCGAACACCGGGGAGCTGTTTTTT. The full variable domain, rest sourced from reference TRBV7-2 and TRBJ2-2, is GAGVSQSPSNKVTEKGKDVELRCDPISGHTALYWYRQSLGQGLEFLIYFQGNSAPDKSGLPSDRFSAERTGGSVSTLTIQRTQQEDSAVYLCASSLSGRSNTGELFFGEGSRLTVL.

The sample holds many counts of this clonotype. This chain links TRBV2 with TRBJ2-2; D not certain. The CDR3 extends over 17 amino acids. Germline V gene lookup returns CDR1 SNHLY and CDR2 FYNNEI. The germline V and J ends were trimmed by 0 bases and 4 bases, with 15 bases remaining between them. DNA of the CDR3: TGTGCCAGCAGTGAAGCTCTTGGGATCACCGGCACCGGGGAGCTGTTTTTT. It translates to CASSEALGITGTGELFF.

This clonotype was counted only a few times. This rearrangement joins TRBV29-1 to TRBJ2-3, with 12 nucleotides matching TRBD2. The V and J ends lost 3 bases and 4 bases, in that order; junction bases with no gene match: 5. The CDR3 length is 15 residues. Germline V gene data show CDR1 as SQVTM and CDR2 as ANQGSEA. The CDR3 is CSVDGLAGNADTQYF. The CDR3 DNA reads TGCAGCGTTGACGGACTAGCGGGGAACGCAGATACGCAGTATTTT.

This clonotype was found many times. CDR3 amino acids: CASSRTSGGRDTQYF. Here the CDR3 DNA reads TGTGCCAGCAGCCGGACTAGCGGGGGCCGAGATACGCAGTATTTT. The chain couples TRBV12-3 or TRBV12-4 to TRBJ2-3, with 13 bases lining up with TRBD2. This CDR3 is 15 amino acids long. Trimming removed 6 bases from V and 5 bases from J; junction bases left unmatched: 5.

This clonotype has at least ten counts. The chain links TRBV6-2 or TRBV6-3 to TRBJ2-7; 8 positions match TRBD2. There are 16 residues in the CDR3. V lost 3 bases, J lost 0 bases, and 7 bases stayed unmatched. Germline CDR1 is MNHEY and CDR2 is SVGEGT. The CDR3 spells CASSYPLAGNSYEQYF. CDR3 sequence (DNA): TGTGCCAGCAGTTATCCCCTAGCGGGTAACTCCTACGAGCAGTACTTC.

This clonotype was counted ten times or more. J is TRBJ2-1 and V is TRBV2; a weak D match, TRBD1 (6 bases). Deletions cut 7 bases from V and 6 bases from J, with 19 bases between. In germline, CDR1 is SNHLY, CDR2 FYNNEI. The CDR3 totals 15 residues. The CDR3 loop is CASTTDETGRNEQFF. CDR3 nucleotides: TGTGCCAGCACCACCGATGAGACAGGCCGCAATGAGCAGTTCTTC. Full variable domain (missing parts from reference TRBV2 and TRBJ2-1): EPEVTQTPSHQVTQMGQEVILRCVPISNHLYFYWYRQILGQKVEFLVSFYNNEISEKSEIFDDQFSVERPDGSNFTLKIRSTKLEDSAMYFCASTTDETGRNEQFFGPGTRLTVL.

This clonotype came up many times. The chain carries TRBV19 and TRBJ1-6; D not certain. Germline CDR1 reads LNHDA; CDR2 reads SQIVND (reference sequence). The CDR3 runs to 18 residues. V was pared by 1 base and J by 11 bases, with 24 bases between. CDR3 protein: CASSIAAVIEYGKPPLHF. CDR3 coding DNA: TGTGCCAGTAGTATAGCGGCAGTTATCGAATACGGGAAGCCACCCCTCCACTTT.

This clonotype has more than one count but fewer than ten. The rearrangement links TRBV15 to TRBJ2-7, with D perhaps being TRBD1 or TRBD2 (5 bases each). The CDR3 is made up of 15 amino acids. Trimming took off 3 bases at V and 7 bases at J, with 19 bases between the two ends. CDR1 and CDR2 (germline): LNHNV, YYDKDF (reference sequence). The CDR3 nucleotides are TGTGCCACCAGCAGGAGTGCCCAGGGACCTGATGAGCAGTACTTC. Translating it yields CATSRSAQGPDEQYF.

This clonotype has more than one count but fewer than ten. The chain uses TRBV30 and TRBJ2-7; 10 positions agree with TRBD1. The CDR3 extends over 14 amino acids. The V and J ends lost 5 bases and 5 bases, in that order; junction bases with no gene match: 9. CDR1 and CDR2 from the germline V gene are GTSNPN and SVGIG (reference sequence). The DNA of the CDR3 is TGTGCCTGGTGGCGACAGGGGGCCGACCACGAGCAGTACTTC. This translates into CAWWRQGADHEQYF.

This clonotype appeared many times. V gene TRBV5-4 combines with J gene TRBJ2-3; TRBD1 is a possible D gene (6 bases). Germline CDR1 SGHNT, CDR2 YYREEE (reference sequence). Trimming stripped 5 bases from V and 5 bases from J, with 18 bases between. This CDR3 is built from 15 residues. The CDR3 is CASRSQQGVGDTQYF. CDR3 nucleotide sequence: TGTGCCAGCAGGTCGCAACAGGGAGTTGGAGATACGCAGTATTTT.

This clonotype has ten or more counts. The CDR3 coding sequence is TGTGCCAGCAGTGAAGGACAGGGGGCCGGGGAGCTGTTTTTT. The encoded protein is CASSEGQGAGELFF. The chain couples TRBV6-4 to TRBJ2-2; 10 bases are a match to TRBD1. The CDR3 is made up of 14 amino acids. The trim removed 3 bases at V and 6 bases at J, leaving 1 base unmatched. Per germline, CDR1 MRHNA and CDR2 SNTAGT.

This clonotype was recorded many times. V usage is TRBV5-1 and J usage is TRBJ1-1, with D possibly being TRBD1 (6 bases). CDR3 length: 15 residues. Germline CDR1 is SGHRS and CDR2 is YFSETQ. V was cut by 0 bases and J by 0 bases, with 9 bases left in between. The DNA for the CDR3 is TGCGCCAGCAGCTTGGCGGACAGCATGAACACTGAAGCTTTCTTT. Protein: CASSLADSMNTEAFF.

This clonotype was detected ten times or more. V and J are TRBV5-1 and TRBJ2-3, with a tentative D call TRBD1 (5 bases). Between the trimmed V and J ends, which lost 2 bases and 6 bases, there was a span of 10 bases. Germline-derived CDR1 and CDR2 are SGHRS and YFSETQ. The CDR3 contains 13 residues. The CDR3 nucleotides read TGCGCCAGCAGCTTCTGGGGCGTGGATACGCAGTATTTT. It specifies CASSFWGVDTQYF.

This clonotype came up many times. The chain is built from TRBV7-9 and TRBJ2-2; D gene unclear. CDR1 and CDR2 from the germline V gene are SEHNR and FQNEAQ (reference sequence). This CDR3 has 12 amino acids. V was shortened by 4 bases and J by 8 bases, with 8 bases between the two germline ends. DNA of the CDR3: TGTGCCAGCAGCTCCCTACGGGGGGAGCTGTTTTTT. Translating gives CASSSLRGELFF.

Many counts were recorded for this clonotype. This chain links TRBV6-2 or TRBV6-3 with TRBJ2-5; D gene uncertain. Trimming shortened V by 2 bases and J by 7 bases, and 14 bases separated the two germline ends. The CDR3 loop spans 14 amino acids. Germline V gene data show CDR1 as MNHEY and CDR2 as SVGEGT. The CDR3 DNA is TGTGCCAGCAGTTACCCGAGGACGCAACCGACCCAGTACTTC. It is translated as CASSYPRTQPTQYF.

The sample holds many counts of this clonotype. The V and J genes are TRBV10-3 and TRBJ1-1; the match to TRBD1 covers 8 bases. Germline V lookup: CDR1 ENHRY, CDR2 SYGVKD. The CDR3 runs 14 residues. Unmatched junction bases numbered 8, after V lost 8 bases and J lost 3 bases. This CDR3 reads CAIGSTGADTEAFF. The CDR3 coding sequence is TGTGCCATCGGCTCGACAGGGGCGGACACTGAAGCTTTCTTT.

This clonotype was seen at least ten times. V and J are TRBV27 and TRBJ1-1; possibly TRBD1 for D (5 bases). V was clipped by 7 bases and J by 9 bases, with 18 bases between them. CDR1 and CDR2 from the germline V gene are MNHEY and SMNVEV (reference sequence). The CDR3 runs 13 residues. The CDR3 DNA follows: TGTGCCAGCATTCCCCCAGGGTCCAGCAAAGCTTTCTTT. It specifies CASIPPGSSKAFF.

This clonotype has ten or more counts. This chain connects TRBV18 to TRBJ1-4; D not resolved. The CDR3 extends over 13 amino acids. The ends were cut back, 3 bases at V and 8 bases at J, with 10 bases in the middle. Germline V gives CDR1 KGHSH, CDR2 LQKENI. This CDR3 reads CASSPSWEEKLFF. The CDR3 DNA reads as TGTGCCAGCTCACCCTCATGGGAAGAAAAACTGTTTTTT.